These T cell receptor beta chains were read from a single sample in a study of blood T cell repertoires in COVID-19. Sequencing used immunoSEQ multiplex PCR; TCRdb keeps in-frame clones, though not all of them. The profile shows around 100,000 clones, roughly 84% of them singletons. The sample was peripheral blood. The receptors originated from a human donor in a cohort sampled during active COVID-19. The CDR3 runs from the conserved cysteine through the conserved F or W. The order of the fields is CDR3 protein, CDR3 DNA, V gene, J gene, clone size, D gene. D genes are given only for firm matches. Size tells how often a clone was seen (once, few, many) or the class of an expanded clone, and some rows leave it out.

CDR3: CSVGGNTVPNTEAFF; DNA: TGCAGCGTCGGGGGGAACACAGTGCCCAACACTGAAGCTTTCTTT; V: TRBV29-1; J: TRBJ1-1; size: .; D: .
CDR3: CASSYGAGLSEAFF; DNA: TGTGCCAGCAGTTACGGGGCAGGTCTATCGGAAGCTTTCTTT; V: TRBV6-2/TRBV6-3; J: TRBJ1-1; size: .; D: .
CDR3: CASTPQFVADTQYF; DNA: TGTGCCAGCACCCCCCAGTTCGTCGCAGATACGCAGTATTTT; V: TRBV6-5; J: TRBJ2-3; size: .; D: .
CDR3: CASQSETSGSYNEQFF; DNA: TGTGCCAGTCAATCCGAGACTAGCGGGAGCTACAATGAGCAGTTCTTC; V: TRBV19; J: TRBJ2-1; size: .; D: TRBD2
CDR3: CASSPKPQGSSSNQPQHF; DNA: TGTGCCAGCAGCCCTAAACCACAGGGTTCCTCCAGCAATCAGCCCCAGCATTTT; V: TRBV7-8; J: TRBJ1-5; size: .; D: .
CDR3: CASRLAGYNEQFF; DNA: TGTGCCAGCAGGCTAGCGGGCTACAATGAGCAGTTCTTC; V: TRBV27; J: TRBJ2-1; size: .; D: TRBD2
CDR3: CASREQGGEQYF; DNA: TGTGCCAGCAGAGAACAGGGGGGCGAGCAGTACTTC; V: TRBV28; J: TRBJ2-7; size: .; D: TRBD1
CDR3: CASSPGTGQYF; DNA: TGTGCCAGCAGTCCGGGGACAGGCCAGTACTTC; V: TRBV28; J: TRBJ2-7; size: .; D: TRBD1
CDR3: CASSLYLTAGTEAFF; DNA: TGTGCCAGCAGCTTATATCTGACGGCGGGCACTGAAGCTTTCTTT; V: TRBV7-9; J: TRBJ1-1; size: .; D: .
CDR3: CASSHPSGRALAGDTQYF; DNA: TGTGCCAGCAGCCACCCTAGCGGGAGGGCCCTCGCTGGAGATACGCAGTATTTT; V: TRBV4-2; J: TRBJ2-3; size: .; D: TRBD2
CDR3: CASSDSGFDSNEQFF; DNA: TGTGCCAGCAGTGACTCGGGTTTCGACAGCAATGAGCAGTTCTTC; V: TRBV6-4; J: TRBJ2-1; size: many; D: .
CDR3: CASSLGDRGLFATNEKLFF; DNA: TGTGCCAGCAGCTTAGGCGACAGGGGGTTGTTTGCAACTAATGAAAAACTGTTTTTT; V: TRBV7-9; J: TRBJ1-4; size: .; D: TRBD1
CDR3: CASSVDAAVSYEQYF; DNA: TGTGCCAGCAGCGTAGATGCGGCAGTTTCCTACGAGCAGTACTTC; V: TRBV9; J: TRBJ2-7; size: .; D: .
CDR3: CASSIGRWGGNEQFF; DNA: TGTGCCAGTAGTATCGGACGATGGGGGGGCAATGAGCAGTTCTTC; V: TRBV19; J: TRBJ2-1; size: .; D: TRBD2
CDR3: CASSRRDRGVQGYTF; DNA: TGTGCCAGCAGCCGCAGGGACAGGGGAGTTCAAGGCTACACCTTC; V: TRBV13; J: TRBJ1-2; size: .; D: TRBD1
CDR3: CSVWQGYEQYF; DNA: TGCAGCGTATGGCAGGGATACGAGCAGTACTTC; V: TRBV29-1; J: TRBJ2-7; size: .; D: .
CDR3: CASSITGENNSPLHF; DNA: TGTGCCAGTAGTATCACAGGCGAAAATAATTCACCCCTCCACTTT; V: TRBV19; J: TRBJ1-6; size: once; D: .
CDR3: CASSVHQGPGGQETQYF; DNA: TGTGCCAGCAGCGTCCACCAGGGCCCTGGTGGGCAAGAGACCCAGTACTTC; V: TRBV9; J: TRBJ2-5; size: .; D: .
CDR3: CASSQGIGLQETQYF; DNA: TGTGCCAGCAGCCAAGGTATTGGCTTGCAAGAGACCCAGTACTTC; V: TRBV3-1/TRBV3-2; J: TRBJ2-5; size: .; D: .
CDR3: CASQGQGANEQYF; DNA: TGCGCCAGCCAAGGCCAGGGGGCGAACGAGCAGTACTTC; V: TRBV5-1; J: TRBJ2-7; size: .; D: TRBD1
CDR3: CASSHDRAGGRNNEQFF; DNA: TGTGCCAGCAGCCACGACCGAGCGGGGGGGCGTAACAATGAGCAGTTCTTC; V: TRBV3-1/TRBV3-2; J: TRBJ2-1; size: .; D: TRBD2
CDR3: CATSDRGLAGVGETQYF; DNA: TGTGCCACCAGTGACCGCGGACTAGCGGGGGTGGGGGAGACCCAGTACTTC; V: TRBV24-1; J: TRBJ2-5; size: .; D: TRBD2
CDR3: CASREREKLFF; DNA: TGTGCCAGCAGAGAACGTGAAAAACTGTTTTTT; V: TRBV2; J: TRBJ1-4; size: .; D: .
CDR3: CASSWESGGPSTQYF; DNA: TGTGCCAGCTCATGGGAGAGCGGGGGGCCTTCTACGCAGTATTTT; V: TRBV18; J: TRBJ2-3; size: once; D: TRBD2
CDR3: CASSPGVMNTEAFF; DNA: TGTGCCAGTAGTCCCGGGGTCATGAACACTGAAGCTTTCTTT; V: TRBV19; J: TRBJ1-1; size: .; D: .
CDR3: CSFGRDGTEAFF; DNA: TGCAGCTTCGGGAGGGACGGCACTGAAGCTTTCTTT; V: TRBV29-1; J: TRBJ1-1; size: .; D: .
CDR3: CASSRGGGLDRPQHF; DNA: TGTGCCAGCTCACGCGGGGGGGGATTGGATAGGCCCCAGCATTTT; V: TRBV18; J: TRBJ1-5; size: .; D: .
CDR3: CASSWGGNEAFF; DNA: TGTGCCAGCAGCTGGGGGGGCAATGAAGCTTTCTTT; V: TRBV11-2; J: TRBJ1-1; size: .; D: .
CDR3: CAWSVLLAGSYEQYF; DNA: TGTGCCTGGAGTGTACTACTAGCCGGTAGCTACGAGCAGTACTTC; V: TRBV30; J: TRBJ2-7; size: few; D: .
CDR3: CASSQRAGQAPFSYEQYF; DNA: TGTGCCAGCAGCCAACGAGCGGGACAGGCCCCTTTTTCCTACGAGCAGTACTTC; V: TRBV7-8; J: TRBJ2-7; size: .; D: .
CDR3: CASSEPGLAGAGHEQYF; DNA: TGTGCCAGCAGCGAACCGGGACTAGCGGGAGCGGGGCACGAGCAGTACTTC; V: TRBV7-2; J: TRBJ2-7; size: few; D: TRBD2
CDR3: CSVETTGGTDTQYF; DNA: TGCAGCGTTGAGACCACAGGGGGCACAGATACGCAGTATTTT; V: TRBV29-1; J: TRBJ2-3; size: .; D: TRBD1
CDR3: CASSKQATGRYEQYF; DNA: TGTGCCAGCAGTAAACAGGCGACCGGGCGGTACGAGCAGTACTTC; V: TRBV28; J: TRBJ2-7; size: .; D: .
CDR3: CASGGTSESSYEQYF; DNA: TGTGCCAGCGGGGGGACTAGCGAAAGCTCCTACGAGCAGTACTTC; V: TRBV6-5; J: TRBJ2-7; size: .; D: TRBD2
CDR3: CASSDGSSSGNTIYF; DNA: TGTGCCAGCAGCGACGGGTCGAGCTCTGGAAACACCATATATTTT; V: TRBV9; J: TRBJ1-3; size: .; D: .
CDR3: CASSSTPRSGPRRSYNSPLHF; DNA: TGTGCCAGCAGTTCGACCCCCAGGTCAGGGCCTCGCCGCTCCTATAATTCACCCCTCCACTTT; V: TRBV27; J: TRBJ1-6; size: .; D: .
CDR3: CASSFNRTGHSVTQYF; DNA: TGTGCCAGCAGCTTTAATAGGACAGGGCATTCAGTTACGCAGTATTTT; V: TRBV7-2; J: TRBJ2-3; size: .; D: TRBD1
CDR3: CAWSGTNQPQHF; DNA: TGTGCCTGGAGTGGGACAAATCAGCCCCAGCATTTT; V: TRBV30; J: TRBJ1-5; size: .; D: .
CDR3: CSASGTGGYQETQYF; DNA: TGCAGTGCTAGTGGGACAGGGGGGTACCAAGAGACCCAGTACTTC; V: TRBV20-1; J: TRBJ2-5; size: .; D: TRBD1
CDR3: CAWRQGESPLHF; DNA: TGTGCCTGGAGGCAGGGGGAGTCACCCCTCCACTTT; V: TRBV30; J: TRBJ1-6; size: .; D: TRBD1
CDR3: CVSGGRGYGYTF; DNA: TGTGTTTCCGGGGGAAGGGGCTATGGCTACACCTTC; V: TRBV28; J: TRBJ1-2; size: .; D: .
CDR3: CASSITGKSRSNQPQHF; DNA: TGTGCCAGTAGTATTACGGGGAAGAGTAGGAGCAATCAGCCCCAGCATTTT; V: TRBV19; J: TRBJ1-5; size: .; D: .
CDR3: CASSLSDQYNEQFF; DNA: TGTGCCAGCAGTTTGTCAGATCAATACAATGAGCAGTTCTTC; V: TRBV27; J: TRBJ2-1; size: .; D: .
CDR3: CASSKEWGRPNTEAFF; DNA: TGTGCCAGTAGTAAAGAATGGGGCAGGCCGAACACTGAAGCTTTCTTT; V: TRBV19; J: TRBJ1-1; size: .; D: .
CDR3: CASSKGAGRNSPLHF; DNA: TGTGCCAGCAGCAAAGGAGCGGGGCGCAATTCACCCCTCCACTTT; V: TRBV21-1; J: TRBJ1-6; size: .; D: .
CDR3: CASSSRLQEQYF; DNA: TGTGCCAGCAGCTCGAGACTTCAAGAGCAGTACTTC; V: TRBV7-8; J: TRBJ2-7; size: few; D: .
CDR3: CASSLDRQPQHF; DNA: TGTGCCAGCAGCTTAGATCGTCAGCCCCAGCATTTT; V: TRBV7-2; J: TRBJ1-5; size: .; D: .
CDR3: CASSLVTGKIYAGNTIYF; DNA: TGTGCCAGCAGCTTAGTTACAGGGAAGATATACGCAGGAAACACCATATATTTT; V: TRBV7-9; J: TRBJ1-3; size: .; D: .
CDR3: CAQVAAPYEQYF; DNA: TGTGCCCAAGTAGCGGCCCCCTACGAGCAGTACTTC; V: TRBV7-5; J: TRBJ2-7; size: .; D: .
CDR3: CASSIVWSSGANVLTF; DNA: TGTGCCAGTAGTATTGTCTGGAGCTCTGGGGCCAACGTCCTGACTTTC; V: TRBV19; J: TRBJ2-6; size: .; D: .
CDR3: CASSPNPGLAGETGELFF; DNA: TGTGCCAGCAGCCCAAACCCGGGACTAGCGGGAGAAACCGGGGAGCTGTTTTTT; V: TRBV7-9; J: TRBJ2-2; size: .; D: TRBD2
CDR3: CASNFQQGYGTGELFF; DNA: TGTGCCAGTAATTTCCAACAGGGGTATGGCACCGGGGAGCTGTTTTTT; V: TRBV19; J: TRBJ2-2; size: .; D: TRBD1
CDR3: CASRGTGSYNEQFF; DNA: TGTGCCAGCCGGGGGACAGGCTCCTACAATGAGCAGTTCTTC; V: TRBV6-5; J: TRBJ2-1; size: once; D: TRBD1
CDR3: CASSLVAGGTTGELFF; DNA: TGTGCCAGCAGCTTAGTTGCGGGAGGGACCACCGGGGAGCTGTTTTTT; V: TRBV7-6; J: TRBJ2-2; size: .; D: TRBD2
CDR3: CASSHNMGRGADYGYTF; DNA: TGTGCCAGCAGCCACAACATGGGACGGGGGGCCGACTATGGCTACACCTTC; V: TRBV7-2; J: TRBJ1-2; size: .; D: .
CDR3: CASSLSTGAGPQHF; DNA: TGTGCCAGCAGTCTATCGACAGGAGCCGGGCCCCAGCATTTT; V: TRBV2; J: TRBJ1-5; size: few; D: .
CDR3: CATSDFSDRARHEQFF; DNA: TGTGCCACCAGTGATTTCAGTGACAGGGCCCGTCATGAGCAGTTCTTC; V: TRBV24-1; J: TRBJ2-1; size: .; D: TRBD1
CDR3: CSASIRREGADTQYF; DNA: TGCAGTGCTAGTATTCGGCGGGAAGGGGCAGATACGCAGTATTTT; V: TRBV20-1; J: TRBJ2-3; size: .; D: .